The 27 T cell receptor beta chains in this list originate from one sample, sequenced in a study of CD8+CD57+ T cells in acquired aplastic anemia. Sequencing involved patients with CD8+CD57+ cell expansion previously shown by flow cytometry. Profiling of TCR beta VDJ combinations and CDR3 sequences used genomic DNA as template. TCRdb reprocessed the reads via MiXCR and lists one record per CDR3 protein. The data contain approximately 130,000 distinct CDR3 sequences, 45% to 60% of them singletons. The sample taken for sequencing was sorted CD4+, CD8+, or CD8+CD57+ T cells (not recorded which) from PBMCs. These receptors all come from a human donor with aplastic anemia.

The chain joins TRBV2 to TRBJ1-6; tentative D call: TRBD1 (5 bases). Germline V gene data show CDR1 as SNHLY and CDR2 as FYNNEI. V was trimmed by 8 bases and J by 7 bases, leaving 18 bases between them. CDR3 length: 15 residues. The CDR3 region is CASAPGRGLNSPLHF. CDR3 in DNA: TGTGCCAGCGCTCCGGGGAGGGGCCTCAATTCACCCCTCCACTTT. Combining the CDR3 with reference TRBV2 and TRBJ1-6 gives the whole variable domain EPEVTQTPSHQVTQMGQEVILRCVPISNHLYFYWYRQILGQKVEFLVSFYNNEISEKSEIFDDQFSVERPDGSNFTLKIRSTKLEDSAMYFCASAPGRGLNSPLHFGNGTRLTVT.

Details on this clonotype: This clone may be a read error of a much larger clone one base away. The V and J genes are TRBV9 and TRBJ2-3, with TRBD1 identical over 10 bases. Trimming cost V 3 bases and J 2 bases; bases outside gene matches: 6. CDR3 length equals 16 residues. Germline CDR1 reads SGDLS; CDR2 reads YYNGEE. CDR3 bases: TGTGCCAGCAGCGCTGGACAGGGGGGAATCACAGATACGCAGTATTTT. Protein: CASSAGQGGITDTQYF.

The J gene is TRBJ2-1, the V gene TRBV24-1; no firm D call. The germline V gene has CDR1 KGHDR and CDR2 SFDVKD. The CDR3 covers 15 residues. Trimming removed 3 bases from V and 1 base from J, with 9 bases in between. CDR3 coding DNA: TGTGCCACCAGTGATCGCCGGGCTTCCTACAATGAGCAGTTCTTC. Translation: CATSDRRASYNEQFF.

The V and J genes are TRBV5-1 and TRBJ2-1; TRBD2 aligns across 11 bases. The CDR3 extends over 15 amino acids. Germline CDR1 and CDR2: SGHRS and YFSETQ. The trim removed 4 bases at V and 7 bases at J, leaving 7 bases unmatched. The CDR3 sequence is CASSTLAGVGNEQFF. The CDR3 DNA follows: TGCGCCAGCAGCACACTAGCGGGAGTGGGGAATGAGCAGTTCTTC. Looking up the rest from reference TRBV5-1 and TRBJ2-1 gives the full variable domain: KAGVTQTPRYLIKTRGQQVTLSCSPISGHRSVSWYQQTPGQGLQFLFEYFSETQRNKGNFPGRFSGRQFSNSRSEMNVSTLELGDSALYLCASSTLAGVGNEQFFGPGTRLTVL.

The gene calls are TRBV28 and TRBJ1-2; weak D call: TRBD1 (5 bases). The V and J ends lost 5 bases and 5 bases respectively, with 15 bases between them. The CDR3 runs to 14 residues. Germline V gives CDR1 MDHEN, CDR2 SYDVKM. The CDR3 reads CASSDYGASYGYTF. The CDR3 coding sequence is TGTGCCAGCAGTGATTACGGGGCTTCTTATGGCTACACCTTC.

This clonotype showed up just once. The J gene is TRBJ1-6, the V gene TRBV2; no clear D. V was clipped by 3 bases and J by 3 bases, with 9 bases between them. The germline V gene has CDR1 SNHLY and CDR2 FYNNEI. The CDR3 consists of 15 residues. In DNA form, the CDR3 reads TGTGCCAGCAGTGACGAGGTCGGCTATAATTCACCCCTCCACTTT. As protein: CASSDEVGYNSPLHF.

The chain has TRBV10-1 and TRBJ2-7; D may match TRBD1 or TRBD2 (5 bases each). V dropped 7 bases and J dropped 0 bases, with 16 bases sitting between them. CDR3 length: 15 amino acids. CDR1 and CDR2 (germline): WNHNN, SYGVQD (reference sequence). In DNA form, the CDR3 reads TGCGCCAGCACCTCGTCCCCAGGGAGCTCCTACGAGCAGTACTTC. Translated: CASTSSPGSSYEQYF.

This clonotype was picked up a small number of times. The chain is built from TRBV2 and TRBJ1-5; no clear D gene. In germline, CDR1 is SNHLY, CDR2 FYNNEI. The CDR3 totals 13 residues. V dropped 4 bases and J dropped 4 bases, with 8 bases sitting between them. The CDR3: CASSARLNQPQHF. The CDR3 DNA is TGTGCCAGCAGTGCAAGGCTAAATCAGCCCCAGCATTTT.

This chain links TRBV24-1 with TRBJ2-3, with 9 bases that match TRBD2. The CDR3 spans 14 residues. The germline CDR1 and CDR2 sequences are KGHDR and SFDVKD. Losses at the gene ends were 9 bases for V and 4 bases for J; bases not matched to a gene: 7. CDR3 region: CATAGGSLADTQYF. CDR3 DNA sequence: TGTGCCACCGCGGGGGGGAGCTTGGCAGATACGCAGTATTTT.

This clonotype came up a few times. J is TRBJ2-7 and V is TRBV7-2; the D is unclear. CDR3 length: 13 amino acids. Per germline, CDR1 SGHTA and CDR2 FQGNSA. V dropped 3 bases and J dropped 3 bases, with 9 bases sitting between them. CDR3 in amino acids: CASSFIGHYEQYF. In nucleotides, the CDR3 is TGTGCCAGCAGCTTCATTGGCCACTACGAGCAGTACTTC.

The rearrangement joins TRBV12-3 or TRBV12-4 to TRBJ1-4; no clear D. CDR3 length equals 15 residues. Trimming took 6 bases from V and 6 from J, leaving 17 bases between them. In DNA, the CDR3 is TGTGCCAGCAGCCCGACCCTTAAGGTAGATGAAAAACTGTTTTTT. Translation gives CASSPTLKVDEKLFF.

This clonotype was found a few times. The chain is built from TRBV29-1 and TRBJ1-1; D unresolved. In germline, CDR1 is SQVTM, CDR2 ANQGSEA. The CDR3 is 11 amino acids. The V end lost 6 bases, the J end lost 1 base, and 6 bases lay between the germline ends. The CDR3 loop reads CSVYGNTEAFF. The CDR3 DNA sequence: TGCAGCGTATACGGGAACACTGAAGCTTTCTTT. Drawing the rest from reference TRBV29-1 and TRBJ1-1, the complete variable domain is SAVISQKPSRDICQRGTSLTIQCQVDSQVTMMFWYRQQPGQSLTLIATANQGSEATYESGFVIDKFPISRPNLTFSTLTVSNMSPEDSSIYLCSVYGNTEAFFGQGTRLTVV.

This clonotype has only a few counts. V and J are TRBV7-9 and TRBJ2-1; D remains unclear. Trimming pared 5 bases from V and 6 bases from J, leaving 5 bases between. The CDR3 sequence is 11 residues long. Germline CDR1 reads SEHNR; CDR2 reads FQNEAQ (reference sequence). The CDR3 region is CASSPFNEQFF. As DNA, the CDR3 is TGTGCCAGCAGCCCCTTCAATGAGCAGTTCTTC.

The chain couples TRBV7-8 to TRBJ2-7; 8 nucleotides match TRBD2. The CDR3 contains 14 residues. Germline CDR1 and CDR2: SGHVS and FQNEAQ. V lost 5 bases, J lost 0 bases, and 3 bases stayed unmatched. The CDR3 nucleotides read TGTGCCAGCAGCGTTAGCGGGACCTCCTACGAGCAGTACTTC. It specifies CASSVSGTSYEQYF.

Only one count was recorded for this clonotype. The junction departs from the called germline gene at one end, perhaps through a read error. CDR3 loop: CTIGGGTDSYEQYF. In DNA, the CDR3 is TGTACCATCGGGGGGGGGACAGACTCCTACGAGCAGTACTTC. The chain has TRBV10-3 and TRBJ2-7, with D perhaps TRBD2 (8 bases). The CDR3 has 14 amino acids. The germline CDR1 and CDR2 sequences are ENHRY and SYGVKD.

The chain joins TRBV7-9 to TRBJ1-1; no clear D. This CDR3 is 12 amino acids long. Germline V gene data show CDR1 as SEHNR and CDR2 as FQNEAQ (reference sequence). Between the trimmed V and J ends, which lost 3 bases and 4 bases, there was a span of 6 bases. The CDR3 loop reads CASSFHLTEAFF. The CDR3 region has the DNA TGTGCCAGCAGCTTTCACCTCACTGAAGCTTTCTTT.

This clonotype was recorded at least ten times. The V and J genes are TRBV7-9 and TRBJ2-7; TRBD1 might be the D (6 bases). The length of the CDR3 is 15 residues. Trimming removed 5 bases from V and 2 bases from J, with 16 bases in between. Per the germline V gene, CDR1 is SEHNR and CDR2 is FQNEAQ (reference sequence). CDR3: CASSPPRGNTYEQYF. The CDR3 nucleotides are TGTGCCAGCAGCCCCCCCAGGGGCAATACCTACGAGCAGTACTTC.

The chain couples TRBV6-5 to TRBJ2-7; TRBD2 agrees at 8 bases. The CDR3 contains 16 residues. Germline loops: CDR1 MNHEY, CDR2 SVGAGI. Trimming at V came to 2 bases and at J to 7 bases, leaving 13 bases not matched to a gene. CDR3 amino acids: CASSYDGGAGYNEQYF. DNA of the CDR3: TGTGCCAGCAGTTACGACGGGGGGGCCGGATACAATGAGCAGTACTTC.

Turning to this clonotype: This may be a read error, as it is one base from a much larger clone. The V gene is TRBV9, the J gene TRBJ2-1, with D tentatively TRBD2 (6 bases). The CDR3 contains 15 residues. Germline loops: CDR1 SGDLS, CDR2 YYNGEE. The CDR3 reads CASSVDRGSCNEQFF. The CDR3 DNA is TGTGCCAGCAGCGTAGACCGGGGGTCCTGCAATGAGCAGTTCTTC.

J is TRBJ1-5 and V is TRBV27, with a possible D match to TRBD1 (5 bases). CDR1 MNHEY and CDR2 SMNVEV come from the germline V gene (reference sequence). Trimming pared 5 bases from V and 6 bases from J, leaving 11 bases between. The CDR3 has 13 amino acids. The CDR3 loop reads CASSGVGVQPQHF. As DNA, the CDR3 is TGTGCCAGCAGTGGGGTGGGGGTTCAGCCCCAGCATTTT.

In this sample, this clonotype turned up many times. Here the CDR3 DNA reads TGTGCCAGCAGTCGCGGGTCCGGGAGGGACCAGTACTTC. It translates to CASSRGSGRDQYF. The rearrangement uses TRBV6-5 and TRBJ2-5; 8 nucleotides match TRBD2. Unmatched junction bases numbered 9, after V lost 5 bases and J lost 10 bases. This CDR3 has 13 amino acids. From germline, CDR1 is MNHEY and CDR2 SVGAGI.

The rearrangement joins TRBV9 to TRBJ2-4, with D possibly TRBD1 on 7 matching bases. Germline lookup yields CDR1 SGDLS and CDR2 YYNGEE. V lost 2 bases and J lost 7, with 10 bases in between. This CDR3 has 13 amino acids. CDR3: CASSVPGGNIQYF. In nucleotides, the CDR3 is TGTGCCAGCAGCGTTCCAGGGGGGAACATTCAGTACTTC.

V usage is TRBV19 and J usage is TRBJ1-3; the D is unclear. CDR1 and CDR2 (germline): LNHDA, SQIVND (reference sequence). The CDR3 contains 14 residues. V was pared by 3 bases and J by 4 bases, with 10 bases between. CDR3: CASSMTPDGNTIYF. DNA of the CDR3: TGTGCCAGTAGTATGACCCCGGACGGAAACACCATATATTTT.

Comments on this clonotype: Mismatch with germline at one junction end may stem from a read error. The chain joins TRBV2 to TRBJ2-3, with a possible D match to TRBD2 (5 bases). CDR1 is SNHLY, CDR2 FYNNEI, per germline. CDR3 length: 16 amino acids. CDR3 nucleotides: TGTGCCACCAGTGAATGGACCGAGGGTCGGGCAGATACGCAGTATTTT. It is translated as CATSEWTEGRADTQYF.

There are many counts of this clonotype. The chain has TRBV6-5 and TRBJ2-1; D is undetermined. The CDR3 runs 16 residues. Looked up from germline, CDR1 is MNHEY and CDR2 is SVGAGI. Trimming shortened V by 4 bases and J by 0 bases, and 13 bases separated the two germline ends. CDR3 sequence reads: CASSFDGASSYNEQFF. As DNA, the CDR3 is TGTGCCAGCAGTTTCGACGGCGCGAGCTCCTACAATGAGCAGTTCTTC.

CDR3 region: CASRSQRDQPQHF. CDR3 DNA sequence: TGCGCCAGCCGGAGCCAGAGGGATCAGCCCCAGCATTTT. J is TRBJ1-5 and V is TRBV10-1, with unresolved D. CDR1 and CDR2 from the germline V gene are WNHNN and SYGVQD (reference sequence). CDR3 length equals 13 residues. V shed 8 bases and J shed 5 bases, with 13 bases lying between them.

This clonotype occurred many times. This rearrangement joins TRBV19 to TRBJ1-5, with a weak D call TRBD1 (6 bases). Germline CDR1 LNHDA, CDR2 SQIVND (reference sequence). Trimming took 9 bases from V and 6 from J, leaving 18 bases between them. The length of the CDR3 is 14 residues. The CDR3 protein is CASRDLGGGQPQHF. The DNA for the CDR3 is TGTGCCAGCCGGGACTTAGGGGGAGGTCAGCCCCAGCATTTT.